The next 29 T cell receptor beta chains were all read from a single sample in a study of cytomegalovirus exposure and HLA in healthy donors. Here immunoSEQ multiplex PCR was the method, and the copy in TCRdb shows in-frame clones only, minus some. The sample shows 130,000 to 150,000 clones, roughly nine tenths of them seen only once. Material: PBMCs. Source of these receptors: a woman under 30 in good health and CMV-seropositive.

V gene TRBV5-1 combines with J gene TRBJ2-2, with D unclear. CDR3 length equals 15 residues. Germline values: CDR1 SGHRS, CDR2 YFSETQ. Trimming left V 5 bases short and J 6 bases short, with 17 bases between. The chain's CDR3 is CASSPPRQVAGELFF. The CDR3 DNA sequence: TGCGCCAGCAGTCCCCCAAGGCAGGTTGCCGGGGAGCTGTTTTTT.

The J gene is TRBJ1-1, the V gene TRBV5-1; perhaps TRBD1 as D (5 bases). The V gene lost 3 bases and the J gene lost 4 bases, with 10 bases spanning the gap. Germline values: CDR1 SGHRS, CDR2 YFSETQ. The CDR3 extends over 13 amino acids. CDR3 sequence: CASSSRVSTEAFF. The CDR3 DNA is TGCGCCAGCAGCTCCAGGGTTAGCACTGAAGCTTTCTTT.

V usage is TRBV6-1 and J usage is TRBJ1-2; D might be TRBD1 (5 bases). CDR3 size: 14 residues. Germline loops: CDR1 MNHNS, CDR2 SASEGT. V shed 6 bases and J shed 7 bases, with 18 bases lying between them. CDR3 nucleotide sequence: TGTGCCAGCAGCGACAGCCCCAGGAACCCTGGCTACACCTTC. It codes for CASSDSPRNPGYTF.

The rearrangement links TRBV11-3 to TRBJ2-1; 9 bases are a match to TRBD2. The J segment lost 8 bases and the V segment lost 5 bases, leaving 7 bases of the junction unmatched. CDR3 size: 14 residues. Germline V lookup: CDR1 SGHNT, CDR2 YENEEA. In nucleotides, the CDR3 is TGTGCCAGCAGCGGCGGGGGGGCGAGGGATGAGCAGTTCTTC. This gives the protein CASSGGGARDEQFF.

The chain couples TRBV10-1 to TRBJ2-2; D remains unclear. The V and J ends lost 4 bases and 1 base respectively, with 10 bases between them. The CDR3 runs 15 residues. CDR1 is WNHNN, CDR2 SYGVQD, per germline (reference sequence). The CDR3 is CASSVMVGNTGELFF. The CDR3 nucleotides are TGCGCCAGCAGTGTAATGGTCGGGAACACCGGGGAGCTGTTTTTT.

This clone came up a few times. This chain joins TRBV7-9 and TRBJ1-2, with 8 bases fitting TRBD1. Germline CDR1 reads SEHNR; CDR2 reads FQNEAQ (reference sequence). V shed 2 bases and J 3 bases; nucleotides not matched to a gene: 8. The CDR3 is 16 residues long. CDR3 nucleotides: TGTGCCAGCAGCTTATCCCAGGGGGCGCTTGACTATGGCTACACCTTC. This encodes CASSLSQGALDYGYTF.

CDR3 nucleotides: TGCGCCAGCAGCCATCCCCCAGGGCACACTGAAGCTTTCTTT. This sequence encodes CASSHPPGHTEAFF. The rearrangement uses TRBV4-1 and TRBJ1-1; a weak D match, TRBD1 (5 bases). CDR3 size: 14 residues. Trimming cost V 3 bases and J 3 bases, with 11 bases left between them. Germline values: CDR1 MGHRA, CDR2 YSYEKL.

V is TRBV6-6 and J is TRBJ2-3, with TRBD2 matching 7 bases. CDR3 length: 15 residues. V lost 0 bases and J lost 2; bases outside the gene matches: 2. In germline, CDR1 is MNHNY, CDR2 SVGAGI (reference sequence). This CDR3 reads CASSYSGGTTDTQYF. In DNA, the CDR3 is TGTGCCAGCAGTTACTCGGGGGGGACCACAGATACGCAGTATTTT.

The rearrangement joins TRBV9 to TRBJ2-7; weak D call: TRBD1 (5 bases). Trimming stripped 4 bases from V and 3 bases from J, with 17 bases between. Germline V gene data show CDR1 as SGDLS and CDR2 as YYNGEE. This CDR3 is built from 15 residues. In DNA form, the CDR3 reads TGTGCCAGCAGCCCTCGTACAGGTGCCTTCTACGAGCAGTACTTC. It codes for CASSPRTGAFYEQYF.

J is TRBJ2-1 and V is TRBV28; 11 positions match TRBD2. Losses at the gene ends were 8 bases for V and 6 bases for J; bases not matched to a gene: 12. The CDR3 has 16 amino acids. Germline loops: CDR1 MDHEN, CDR2 SYDVKM. CDR3 bases: TGTGCCAGCGGTTCTCCGGGACTAGCGGTCCCCAATGAGCAGTTCTTC. Encoded protein: CASGSPGLAVPNEQFF.

The rearrangement links TRBV5-4 to TRBJ1-1, with 7 bases that match TRBD1. V was clipped by 4 bases and J by 7 bases; unmatched bases: 7. The germline V gene has CDR1 SGHNT and CDR2 YYREEE (reference sequence). The CDR3 covers 13 residues. DNA of the CDR3: TGTGCCAGCAGCCGACAGGGAGAAAGTGAAGCTTTCTTT. Its translation: CASSRQGESEAFF.

The V call is TRBV27, the J call TRBJ1-1; D is ambiguous. CDR3 size: 16 residues. V gave up 0 bases and J gave up 5 bases, with 16 bases separating them. Germline CDR1 MNHEY, CDR2 SMNVEV (reference sequence). CDR3 protein: CASSLSSRTGGTEAFF. DNA of the CDR3: TGTGCCAGCAGTTTATCGTCTCGTACGGGAGGGACTGAAGCTTTCTTT.

This clone showed up just a few times. The chain links TRBV25-1 to TRBJ1-2; D possibly corresponds to TRBD1 (6 bases). Germline V gene data show CDR1 as MGHDK and CDR2 as SYGVNS. The CDR3 is made up of 12 amino acids. V lost 8 bases to trimming and J lost 5 bases, with 12 bases between them. Written as DNA, the CDR3 is TGTGCCAGCGGACACAGGGCGTATGGCTACACCTTC. Protein product: CASGHRAYGYTF.

The chain carries TRBV19 and TRBJ2-1; D is possibly TRBD2 (5 bases). The germline V and J ends were trimmed by 0 bases and 0 bases, with 15 bases remaining between them. The V gene's germline CDR1 is LNHDA and CDR2 SQIVND (reference sequence). The length of the CDR3 is 18 residues. DNA of the CDR3: TGTGCCAGTAGTATAGATCGGGATAGCCCAAGCTCCTACAATGAGCAGTTCTTC. Amino acids: CASSIDRDSPSSYNEQFF. The whole variable domain, filled in from reference TRBV19 and TRBJ2-1, reads DGGITQSPKYLFRKEGQNVTLSCEQNLNHDAMYWYRQDPGQGLRLIYYSQIVNDFQKGDIAEGYSVSREKKESFPLTVTSAQKNPTAFYLCASSIDRDSPSSYNEQFFGPGTRLTVL.

CDR3 loop: CASSTGQGGTEAFF. The CDR3 DNA sequence: TGTGCCAGCAGCACGGGACAGGGGGGGACTGAAGCTTTCTTT. The chain couples TRBV7-9 to TRBJ1-1; 11 nucleotides line up with TRBD1. The CDR3 spans 14 residues. After removal of 5 bases from V and 5 bases from J, the junction contained 4 bases not matched to a gene. Germline V lookup: CDR1 SEHNR, CDR2 FQNEAQ (reference sequence).

The chain employs TRBV19 and TRBJ2-2; 8 bases are shared with TRBD1. Germline CDR1 LNHDA, CDR2 SQIVND (reference sequence). This CDR3 contains 15 residues. V lost 7 bases and J lost 6; bases outside the gene matches: 10. CDR3 DNA sequence: TGTGCCAGTACCCTCGGACAGGGAGTCCCCGGGGAGCTGTTTTTT. The encoded protein is CASTLGQGVPGELFF.

The chain has TRBV7-8 and TRBJ2-7, with 12 bases aligning to TRBD2. This CDR3 is built from 15 residues. Losses at the gene ends were 1 base for V and 6 bases for J; bases not matched to a gene: 4. The germline V gene encodes CDR1 SGHVS and CDR2 FQNEAQ. The CDR3 DNA is TGTGCCAGCAGCTTAGAAGGACTAGCGGGGCCCGAGCAGTACTTC. It is translated as CASSLEGLAGPEQYF.

The rearrangement links TRBV6-5 to TRBJ1-1; D ambiguous. This CDR3 is built from 14 residues. Trimming pared 6 bases from V and 1 base from J, leaving 12 bases between. Germline V gene data show CDR1 as MNHEY and CDR2 as SVGAGI. The CDR3 DNA reads as TGTGCCAGCAGGCCCGGAGGGAAGAACACTGAAGCTTTCTTT. Its translation: CASRPGGKNTEAFF.

This chain links TRBV2 with TRBJ2-1; 8 bases are shared with TRBD2. Germline CDR1 SNHLY, CDR2 FYNNEI. V gave up 7 bases and J gave up 4 bases; unmatched junction bases: 9. This CDR3 is 15 amino acids long. This CDR3 reads CASNRAAGGYNEQFF. The CDR3 DNA sequence: TGTGCCAGCAACCGGGCCGCGGGGGGTTACAATGAGCAGTTCTTC.

The CDR3 DNA reads TGCGCCAGCAGCTTGGACAGGGGGCCATACGAGCAGTACTTC. Its translation is CASSLDRGPYEQYF. This chain connects TRBV5-1 to TRBJ2-7; 9 nucleotides match TRBD1. There are 14 residues in the CDR3. Germline V gene data show CDR1 as SGHRS and CDR2 as YFSETQ. V lost 0 bases, J lost 4 bases, and 2 bases stayed unmatched.

The chain couples TRBV6-6 to TRBJ1-3; D is ambiguous. This CDR3 spans 14 amino acids. V was pared by 8 bases and J by 1 base, with 12 bases between. Germline loops: CDR1 MNHNY, CDR2 SVGAGI (reference sequence). CDR3 region: CASASEWSGNTIYF. For the CDR3, the DNA is TGTGCCAGCGCCTCTGAGTGGTCTGGAAACACCATATATTTT.

This clone has a single count. The CDR3 is CASSQFGGIRTFGYTF. CDR3 coding DNA: TGTGCCAGCAGCCAATTCGGAGGTATCAGAACGTTTGGCTACACCTTC. This chain joins TRBV14 and TRBJ1-2; D is ambiguous. Germline V lookup: CDR1 SGHDN, CDR2 FVKESK. Deletions cut 2 bases from V and 7 bases from J, with 20 bases between. The CDR3 consists of 16 residues.

J is TRBJ2-6 and V is TRBV15; D gene ambiguous. V was shortened by 8 bases and J by 4 bases, with 9 bases between the two germline ends. The germline gives CDR1 LNHNV, CDR2 YYDKDF (reference sequence). This CDR3 has 13 amino acids. The CDR3 DNA reads as TGTGCCACCTCGGAGCCCGGGGCCAACGTCCTGACTTTC. This gives the protein CATSEPGANVLTF.

The CDR3 spells CSVGGGTSYEQYF. CDR3 DNA: TGCAGCGTTGGCGGGGGGACCTCCTACGAGCAGTACTTC. The chain combines TRBV29-1 with TRBJ2-7; 8 bases match TRBD2. J gave up 0 bases and V 4 bases, and 2 bases lay outside the gene matches. Germline V gene data show CDR1 as SQVTM and CDR2 as ANQGSEA. CDR3 length: 13 amino acids.

The gene calls are TRBV7-9 and TRBJ2-1; D is perhaps TRBD1 (6 bases). There are 15 residues in the CDR3. Trimming removed 4 bases at V and 10 bases at J, with 20 bases between. The germline gives CDR1 SEHNR, CDR2 FQNEAQ (reference sequence). CDR3 nucleotide sequence: TGTGCCAGCAGCTCGCCGGGGACACAAATAGGGGAGCAGTTCTTC. Amino acid sequence: CASSSPGTQIGEQFF.

The chain uses TRBV14 and TRBJ2-4; unclear D gene. CDR1 is SGHDN, CDR2 FVKESK, per germline. The CDR3 covers 12 residues. V was shortened by 3 bases and J by 8 bases, with 8 bases between the two germline ends. CDR3 sequence (DNA): TGTGCCAGCAGCCACGCAGGATACATTCAGTACTTC. Translated: CASSHAGYIQYF.

V is TRBV7-2 and J is TRBJ2-7; 7 nucleotides align to TRBD1. CDR1 SGHTA and CDR2 FQGNSA come from the germline V gene. V was pared by 6 bases and J by 2 bases, with 10 bases of the junction left unmatched. The CDR3 covers 15 residues. The CDR3 is CASRRDREKAYEQYF. Here the CDR3 DNA reads TGTGCCAGCAGGCGAGACAGGGAAAAGGCCTACGAGCAGTACTTC.

V usage is TRBV7-2 and J usage is TRBJ1-2, with 7 bases aligning to TRBD1. Per the germline V gene, CDR1 is SGHTA and CDR2 is FQGNSA. V lost 4 bases and J lost 4; bases outside the gene matches: 3. The CDR3 contains 13 residues. Written as DNA, the CDR3 is TGTGCCAGCAGCTCCGGGACAGTCTATGGCTACACCTTC. This gives the protein CASSSGTVYGYTF.

The V call is TRBV9, the J call TRBJ1-3; 7 bases align to TRBD1. Germline CDR1 SGDLS, CDR2 YYNGEE. This CDR3 is built from 18 residues. V lost 1 base to trimming and J lost 5 bases; unmatched junction nucleotides: 15. The CDR3 DNA follows: TGTGCCAGCAGCGTAACGGGACAGTCGCAAATCCGCAGAAACACCATATATTTT. Translation gives CASSVTGQSQIRRNTIYF.